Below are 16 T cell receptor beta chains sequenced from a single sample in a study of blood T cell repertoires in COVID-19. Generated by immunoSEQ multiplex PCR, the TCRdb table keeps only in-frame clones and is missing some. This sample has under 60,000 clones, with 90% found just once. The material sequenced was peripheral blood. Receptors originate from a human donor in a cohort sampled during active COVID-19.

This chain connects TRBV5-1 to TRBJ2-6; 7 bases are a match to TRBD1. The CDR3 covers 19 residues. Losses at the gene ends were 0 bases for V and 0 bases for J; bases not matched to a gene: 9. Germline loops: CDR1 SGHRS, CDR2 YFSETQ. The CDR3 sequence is CASSLVVGQASSGANVLTF. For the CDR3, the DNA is TGCGCCAGCAGCTTGGTTGTTGGACAGGCCAGCTCTGGGGCCAACGTCCTGACTTTC.

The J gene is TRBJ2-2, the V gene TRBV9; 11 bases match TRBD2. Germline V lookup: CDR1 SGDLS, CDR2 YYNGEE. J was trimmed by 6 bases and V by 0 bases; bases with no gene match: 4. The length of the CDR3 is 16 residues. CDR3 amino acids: CASSVALSGRAGELFF. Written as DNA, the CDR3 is TGTGCCAGCAGCGTAGCCCTTAGCGGGAGGGCCGGGGAGCTGTTTTTT. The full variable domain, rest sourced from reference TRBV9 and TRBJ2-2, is DSGVTQTPKHLITATGQRVTLRCSPRSGDLSVYWYQQSLDQGLQFLIQYYNGEERAKGNILERFSAQQFPDLHSELNLSSLELGDSALYFCASSVALSGRAGELFFGEGSRLTVL.

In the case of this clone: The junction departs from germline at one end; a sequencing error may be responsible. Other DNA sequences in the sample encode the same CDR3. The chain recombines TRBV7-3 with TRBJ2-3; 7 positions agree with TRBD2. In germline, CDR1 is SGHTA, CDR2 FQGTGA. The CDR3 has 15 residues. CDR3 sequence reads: CASSPQRGATDTQYF. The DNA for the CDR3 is TGCGCCAGCAGCCCGCAGCGGGGAGCCACAGATACGCAGTATTTT.

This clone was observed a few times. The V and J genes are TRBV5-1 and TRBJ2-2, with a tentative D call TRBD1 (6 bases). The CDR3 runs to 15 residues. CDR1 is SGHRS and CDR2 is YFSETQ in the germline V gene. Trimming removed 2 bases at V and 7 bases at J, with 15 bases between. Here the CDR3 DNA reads TGCGCCAGCAGCTTACCAGGGGCCTTAAGCGGGGAGCTGTTTTTT. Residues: CASSLPGALSGELFF.

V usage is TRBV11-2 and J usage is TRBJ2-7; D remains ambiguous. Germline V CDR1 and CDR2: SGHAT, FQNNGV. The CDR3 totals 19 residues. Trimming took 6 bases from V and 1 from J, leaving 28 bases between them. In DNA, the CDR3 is TGTGCCAGCAGTCCAAATAGGCGGCGAGGAAACTGGATATCCTACGAGCAGTACTTC. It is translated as CASSPNRRRGNWISYEQYF.

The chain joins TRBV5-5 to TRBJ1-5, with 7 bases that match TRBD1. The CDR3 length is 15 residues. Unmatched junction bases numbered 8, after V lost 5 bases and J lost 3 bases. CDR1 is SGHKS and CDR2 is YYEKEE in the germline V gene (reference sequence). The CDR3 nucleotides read TGTGCCAGCAGTTGGGAGACAGGGATCAATCAGCCCCAGCATTTT. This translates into CASSWETGINQPQHF.

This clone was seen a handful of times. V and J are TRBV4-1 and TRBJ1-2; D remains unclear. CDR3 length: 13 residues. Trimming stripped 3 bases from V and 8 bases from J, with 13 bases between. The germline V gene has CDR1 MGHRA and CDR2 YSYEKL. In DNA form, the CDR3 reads TGCGCCAGCAGCCAGGTTGGAGGGTACGGCTACACCTTC. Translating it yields CASSQVGGYGYTF.

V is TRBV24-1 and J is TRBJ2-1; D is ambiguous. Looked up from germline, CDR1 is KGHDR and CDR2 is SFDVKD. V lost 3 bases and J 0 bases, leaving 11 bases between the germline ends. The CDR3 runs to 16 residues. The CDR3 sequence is CATSDVESSSYNEQFF. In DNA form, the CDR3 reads TGTGCCACCAGTGATGTGGAGTCATCCTCCTACAATGAGCAGTTCTTC.

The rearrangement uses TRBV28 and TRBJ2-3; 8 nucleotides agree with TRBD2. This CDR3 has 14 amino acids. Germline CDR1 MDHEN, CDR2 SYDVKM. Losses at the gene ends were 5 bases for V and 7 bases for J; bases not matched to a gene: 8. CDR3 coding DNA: TGTGCCAGCAGTGCGGTGGCGGGAGGTCATACGCAGTATTTT. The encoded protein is CASSAVAGGHTQYF.

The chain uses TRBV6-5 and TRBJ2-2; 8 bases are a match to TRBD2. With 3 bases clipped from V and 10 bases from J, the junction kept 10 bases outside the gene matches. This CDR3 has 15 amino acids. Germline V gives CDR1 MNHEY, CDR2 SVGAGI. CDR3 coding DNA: TGTGCCAGCAGTTATATGGCGGGAGGTTGGGAGGAGCTGTTTTTT. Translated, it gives CASSYMAGGWEELFF.

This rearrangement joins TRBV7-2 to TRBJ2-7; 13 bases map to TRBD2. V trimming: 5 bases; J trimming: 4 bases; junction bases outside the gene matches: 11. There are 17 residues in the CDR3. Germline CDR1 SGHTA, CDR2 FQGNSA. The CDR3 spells CASSPGLAGEIRYEQYF. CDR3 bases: TGTGCCAGCAGCCCCGGACTAGCGGGAGAAATCCGTTACGAGCAGTACTTC.

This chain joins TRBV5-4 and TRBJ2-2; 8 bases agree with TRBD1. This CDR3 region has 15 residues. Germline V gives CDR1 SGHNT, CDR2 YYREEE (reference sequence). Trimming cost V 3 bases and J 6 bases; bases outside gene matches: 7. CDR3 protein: CASSSGRGHAGELFF. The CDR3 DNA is TGTGCCAGCAGCTCCGGCAGGGGGCACGCCGGGGAGCTGTTTTTT.

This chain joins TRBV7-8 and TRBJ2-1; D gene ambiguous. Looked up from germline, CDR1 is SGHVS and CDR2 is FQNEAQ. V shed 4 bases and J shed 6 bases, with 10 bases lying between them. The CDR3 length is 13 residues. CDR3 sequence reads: CASSSRTGNEQFF. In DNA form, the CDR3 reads TGTGCCAGCAGCTCACGTACGGGCAATGAGCAGTTCTTC.

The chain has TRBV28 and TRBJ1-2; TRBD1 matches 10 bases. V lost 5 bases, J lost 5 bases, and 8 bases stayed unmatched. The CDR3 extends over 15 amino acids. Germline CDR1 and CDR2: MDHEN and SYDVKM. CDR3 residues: CASSTWTGGRYGYTF. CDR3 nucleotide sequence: TGTGCCAGCAGTACATGGACAGGGGGTCGATATGGCTACACCTTC.

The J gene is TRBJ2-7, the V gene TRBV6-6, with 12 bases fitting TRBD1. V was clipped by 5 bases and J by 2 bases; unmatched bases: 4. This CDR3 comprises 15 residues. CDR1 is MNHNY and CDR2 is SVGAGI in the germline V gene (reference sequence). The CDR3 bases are TGTGCCAGCAGTCGGGGACAGGGGGCGGCCTACGAGCAGTACTTC. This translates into CASSRGQGAAYEQYF.

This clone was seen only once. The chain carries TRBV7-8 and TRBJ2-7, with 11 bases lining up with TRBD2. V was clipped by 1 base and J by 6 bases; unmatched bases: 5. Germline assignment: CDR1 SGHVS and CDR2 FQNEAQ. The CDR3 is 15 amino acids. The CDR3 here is CASSLDPTSGIEQYF. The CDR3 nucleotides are TGTGCCAGCAGCTTAGATCCGACTAGCGGGATCGAGCAGTACTTC.